The clone carrying this TCR beta chain was seen at least ten times. Its antigen is unknown. V was trimmed by 5 bases and J by 10 bases, leaving 18 bases between them. CDR3 length: 13 amino acids. Per germline, CDR1 DFQATT and CDR2 SNEGSKA (reference sequence). This record belongs to a study of Graves' ophthalmopathy and Graves' hyperthyroidism. General study findings and limits: Among thyroid clonotypes expanded above 0.001 frequency, most also appeared in blood.

Using RNA transcripts, the TCR beta CDR3 regions were amplified. Second-round multiplex PCR followed a first-round RT-PCR using HTBI primers. TCRdb re-derived calls from the multiplex PCR reads in MiXCR, one entry per CDR3 protein. The top ten clones hold around 4.6% of a sample with 500,000 to 600,000 distinct CDR3 sequences, under 40% of them seen once. Hyperthyroidism patients were newly diagnosed, under 2 months' duration, aged 18 to 65. Clinical symptoms, serum thyroxine, TRAb, thyroid ultrasound and orbital computed tomography were relied on for diagnosis. The chain has TRBV20-1 and TRBJ2-1; D unresolved. This sequence originates from an adult man with Graves' hyperthyroidism. The specimen sequenced was peripheral blood or thyroid tissue (not recorded which). The CDR3 protein is CSAAPVSVTEQFF. The CDR3 nucleotides are TGCAGTGCTGCCCCCGTATCGGTGACGGAGCAGTTCTTC.